Each of the 22 T cell receptor beta chains below was sequenced from the same sample in a study of shared clonotypes between healthy human individuals. The table came from immunoSEQ multiplex PCR; TCRdb's copy has only in-frame clones and leaves some out. This table holds approximately 2.3 million clones, 80% to 95% found once. Sequenced input: naive CD4+ T cells from PBMCs. Indicated subset: CD45RA+ positively selected. Receptors originate from a man between 18 and 35 years old in good health. Some clones in this sample may be carry-over from other donors' samples.

The chain uses TRBV7-2 and TRBJ1-2; D call uncertain. CDR1 is SGHTA, CDR2 FQGNSA, per germline. The V end was cut by 5 bases, the J end by 2 bases, with 15 bases between. There are 15 residues in the CDR3. CDR3 DNA sequence: TGTGCCAGCAGCGAGGCAGTCACACTGAACTATGGCTACACCTTC. Protein product: CASSEAVTLNYGYTF.

The rearrangement uses TRBV28 and TRBJ2-3; 9 bases line up with TRBD2. Looked up from germline, CDR1 is MDHEN and CDR2 is SYDVKM. The CDR3 is 15 amino acids. V shed 2 bases, J shed 4 bases, and the junction held 4 bases outside the gene matches. The CDR3 coding sequence is TGTGCCAGCAGTTTAGCGGGAGGGTTAGCAGATACGCAGTATTTT. Translation: CASSLAGGLADTQYF.

Comments on this clone: Other DNA sequences within the sample encode an identical CDR3. The chain is built from TRBV9 and TRBJ1-1; D gene unclear. The ends were cut back, 2 bases at V and 0 bases at J, with 5 bases in the middle. This CDR3 contains 13 residues. The germline gives CDR1 SGDLS, CDR2 YYNGEE. CDR3 nucleotides: TGTGCCAGCAGCGTGAGGATGAACACTGAAGCTTTCTTT. It translates to CASSVRMNTEAFF. The whole variable domain, remainder taken from reference TRBV9 and TRBJ1-1, is DSGVTQTPKHLITATGQRVTLRCSPRSGDLSVYWYQQSLDQGLQFLIQYYNGEERAKGNILERFSAQQFPDLHSELNLSSLELGDSALYFCASSVRMNTEAFFGQGTRLTVV.

The chain links TRBV7-9 to TRBJ1-2; 9 nucleotides agree with TRBD1. In germline, CDR1 is SEHNR, CDR2 FQNEAQ (reference sequence). The V segment lost 3 bases and the J segment 8 bases; nucleotides outside the gene matches: 10. CDR3 size: 15 residues. As DNA, the CDR3 is TGTGCCAGCAGCTTGTGGGACAGGGTTGATCGGGGCTACACCTTC. Its protein product is CASSLWDRVDRGYTF.

The CDR3 coding sequence is TGTGCCAGCAGCTTAGGTTGTTGGGACTCCGCCAACTCCTACGAGCAGTACTTC. Its protein is CASSLGCWDSANSYEQYF. The rearrangement joins TRBV7-7 to TRBJ2-7; D possibly corresponds to TRBD2 (6 bases). The V and J ends lost 1 base and 0 bases respectively, with 19 bases between them. CDR3 length equals 18 residues. The V gene's germline CDR1 is SSHAT and CDR2 FNYEAQ (reference sequence).

This chain joins TRBV15 and TRBJ2-7; D gene ambiguous. CDR1 LNHNV and CDR2 YYDKDF come from the germline V gene (reference sequence). The CDR3 covers 16 residues. The V end lost 0 bases, the J end lost 0 bases, and 12 bases lay between the germline ends. The CDR3 here is CATSRDPGGSSYEQYF. The CDR3 bases are TGTGCCACCAGCAGAGATCCTGGCGGAAGCTCCTACGAGCAGTACTTC.

The chain carries TRBV5-1 and TRBJ2-7; 7 bases line up with TRBD1. The V gene end was trimmed by 4 bases and the J gene end by 1 base; junction bases not matched to a gene: 8. CDR1 is SGHRS, CDR2 YFSETQ, per germline. This CDR3 is 15 amino acids long. In nucleotides, the CDR3 is TGCGCCAGCAGCCCACTAACACAGGGGTCCTACGAGCAGTACTTC. The encoded protein is CASSPLTQGSYEQYF.

The gene calls are TRBV30 and TRBJ1-5, with D maybe TRBD1 (6 bases). There are 18 residues in the CDR3. Germline V lookup: CDR1 GTSNPN, CDR2 SVGIG (reference sequence). Deletions cut 3 bases from V and 3 bases from J, with 24 bases between. The CDR3 nucleotides read TGTGCCTGGAGCCCGATTAGGGCTACAGGGAGGGCCAATCAGCCCCAGCATTTT. Translating it yields CAWSPIRATGRANQPQHF.

The DNA for the CDR3 is TGTGCCAGTAGTAGTACCATCGGGCCGAACACTGAAGCTTTCTTT. It specifies CASSSTIGPNTEAFF. The rearrangement joins TRBV19 to TRBJ1-1, with D unresolved. This CDR3 contains 15 residues. The germline CDR1 and CDR2 sequences are LNHDA and SQIVND (reference sequence). Deletions cut 4 bases from V and 1 base from J, with 13 bases between. Full variable domain (remainder filled in from reference TRBV19 and TRBJ1-1): DGGITQSPKYLFRKEGQNVTLSCEQNLNHDAMYWYRQDPGQGLRLIYYSQIVNDFQKGDIAEGYSVSREKKESFPLTVTSAQKNPTAFYLCASSSTIGPNTEAFFGQGTRLTVV.

V is TRBV5-4 and J is TRBJ1-3; no clear D gene. Trimming removed 4 bases at V and 4 bases at J, with 12 bases between. The CDR3 loop spans 14 amino acids. In germline, CDR1 is SGHNT, CDR2 YYREEE (reference sequence). The CDR3 nucleotides are TGTGCCAGCAGCCTCAAAGGGTACGGAAACACCATATATTTT. Translated: CASSLKGYGNTIYF. The complete variable domain, with remaining parts taken from reference TRBV5-4 and TRBJ1-3, reads ETGVTQSPTHLIKTRGQQVTLRCSSQSGHNTVSWYQQALGQGPQFIFQYYREEENGRGNFPPRFSGLQFPNYSSELNVNALELDDSALYLCASSLKGYGNTIYFGEGSWLTVV.

V and J are TRBV28 and TRBJ2-2, with 8 bases identical to TRBD1. The junction had 6 bases not matched to a gene; V was cut back by 1 base and J by 5 bases. This CDR3 is 16 amino acids long. In germline, CDR1 is MDHEN, CDR2 SYDVKM. The CDR3 here is CASSLLDRVDTGELFF. CDR3 coding DNA: TGTGCCAGCAGTTTATTGGACAGGGTGGATACCGGGGAGCTGTTTTTT.

V gene TRBV28 combines with J gene TRBJ2-1, with TRBD1 as a possible D gene (6 bases). The CDR3 runs 15 residues. V lost 6 bases to trimming and J lost 0 bases, with 12 bases between them. Germline V gives CDR1 MDHEN, CDR2 SYDVKM. DNA for the CDR3: TGTGCCAGCAGGACGACAGGTCGCTCCTACAATGAGCAGTTCTTC. This codes for CASRTTGRSYNEQFF.

V gene TRBV5-4 combines with J gene TRBJ1-1; the D is unclear. Trimming left V 1 base short and J 1 base short, with 11 bases between. Germline assignment: CDR1 SGHNT and CDR2 YYREEE (reference sequence). The CDR3 is made up of 15 amino acids. The CDR3 DNA reads TGTGCCAGCAGCTTGTCCCGGCATGGGAACACTGAAGCTTTCTTT. Translated: CASSLSRHGNTEAFF.

The chain employs TRBV30 and TRBJ1-1; TRBD1 matches at 7 bases. The CDR3 runs to 16 residues. Germline V CDR1 and CDR2: GTSNPN, SVGIG (reference sequence). V was pared by 4 bases and J by 0 bases, with 11 bases of the junction left unmatched. The CDR3 loop reads CAWNYPGQILNTEAFF. Written as DNA, the CDR3 is TGTGCCTGGAACTACCCGGGACAGATCTTGAACACTGAAGCTTTCTTT.

CDR3: CASSPDGQPSTEAFF. For the CDR3, the DNA is TGTGCCAGCTCACCGGATGGACAGCCCAGCACTGAAGCTTTCTTT. This sequence joins TRBV18 and TRBJ1-1; D is possibly TRBD1 (6 bases). This CDR3 has 15 amino acids. The germline V and J ends were trimmed by 3 bases and 4 bases, with 15 bases remaining between them. Germline V gives CDR1 KGHSH, CDR2 LQKENI.

This clone was counted once. Other DNA sequences in the sample encode the same CDR3. The rearrangement uses TRBV5-1 and TRBJ2-7; no clear D. CDR1 is SGHRS, CDR2 YFSETQ, per germline. The CDR3 totals 12 residues. Trimming cost V 4 bases and J 4 bases, with 9 bases left between them. CDR3 region: CASSPESYEQYF. In nucleotides, the CDR3 is TGCGCCAGCAGCCCGGAATCATACGAGCAGTACTTC.

The rearrangement uses TRBV6-1 and TRBJ2-7; D uncertain. Germline V CDR1 and CDR2: MNHNS, SASEGT. The CDR3 covers 14 residues. Trimming took 6 bases from V and 2 from J, leaving 14 bases between them. This CDR3 reads CASRKIDGTYEQYF. Written as DNA, the CDR3 is TGTGCCAGCAGAAAAATCGACGGAACCTACGAGCAGTACTTC.

In the case of this clone: An end of the junction differs from the germline gene, which may be a read error. The chain is built from TRBV18 and TRBJ1-2; 8 bases agree with TRBD1. The CDR3 runs 15 residues. Germline V gene sequence: CDR1 KGHSH, CDR2 LQKENI. Here the CDR3 reads CASSPLGQGNHGYTF. CDR3 DNA: TGTGCCAGCTCACCACTAGGACAGGGTAACCATGGCTACACCTTC.

The chain links TRBV30 to TRBJ2-7, with 8 positions matching TRBD1. Germline CDR1 reads GTSNPN; CDR2 reads SVGIG (reference sequence). The CDR3 is 16 residues long. V trimming: 4 bases; J trimming: 6 bases; junction bases outside the gene matches: 17. CDR3 nucleotide sequence: TGTGCCTGGAACGGAGCCTCCGGGACAGGAGATCGCGAGCAGTACTTC. Protein product: CAWNGASGTGDREQYF.

J is TRBJ2-6 and V is TRBV19; D could derive from TRBD1 or TRBD2 (5 bases each). Germline lookup yields CDR1 LNHDA and CDR2 SQIVND (reference sequence). V was trimmed by 10 bases and J by 1 base, leaving 14 bases between them. The CDR3 covers 15 residues. This chain's CDR3 is CATGLLGSGANVLTF. The CDR3 DNA sequence: TGTGCCACGGGGCTGCTCGGGTCTGGGGCCAACGTCCTGACTTTC. Filled out from reference TRBV19 and TRBJ2-6, the complete variable domain reads DGGITQSPKYLFRKEGQNVTLSCEQNLNHDAMYWYRQDPGQGLRLIYYSQIVNDFQKGDIAEGYSVSREKKESFPLTVTSAQKNPTAFYLCATGLLGSGANVLTFGAGSRLTVL.

This chain connects TRBV28 to TRBJ1-1; perhaps TRBD1 as D (5 bases). Per the germline V gene, CDR1 is MDHEN and CDR2 is SYDVKM. V was pared by 6 bases and J by 1 base, with 18 bases between. There are 16 residues in the CDR3. This CDR3 reads CASRGTTEDGNTEAFF. CDR3 DNA: TGTGCCAGCAGGGGGACCACTGAGGACGGGAACACTGAAGCTTTCTTT.

Only one count was recorded for this clone. The chain uses TRBV5-1 and TRBJ1-2, with D tentatively TRBD1 (6 bases). The CDR3 has 14 residues. V lost 1 base, J lost 3 bases, and 10 bases lay in between. Germline lookup yields CDR1 SGHRS and CDR2 YFSETQ. The CDR3 region is CASSLPGADYGYTF. The CDR3 DNA reads as TGCGCCAGCAGCTTGCCAGGGGCAGACTATGGCTACACCTTC.